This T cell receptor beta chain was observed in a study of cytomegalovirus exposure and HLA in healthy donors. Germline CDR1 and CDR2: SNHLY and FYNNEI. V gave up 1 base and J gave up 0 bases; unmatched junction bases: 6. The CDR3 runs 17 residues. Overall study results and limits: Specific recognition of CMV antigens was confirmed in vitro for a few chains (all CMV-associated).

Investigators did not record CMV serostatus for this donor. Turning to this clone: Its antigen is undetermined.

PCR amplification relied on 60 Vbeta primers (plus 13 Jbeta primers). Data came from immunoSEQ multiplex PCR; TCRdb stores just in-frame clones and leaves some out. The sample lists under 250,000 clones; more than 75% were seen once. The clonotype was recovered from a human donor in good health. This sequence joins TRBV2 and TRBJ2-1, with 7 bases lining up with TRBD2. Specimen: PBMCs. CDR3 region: CASSEVSRGSSYNEQFF. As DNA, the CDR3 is TGTGCCAGCAGTGAAGTTTCTCGCGGGAGCTCCTACAATGAGCAGTTCTTC.